These 24 T cell receptor beta chains share one sample of origin, sequenced in a study of monozygotic twins with inflammatory bowel disease. Reanalyzing the 5' RACE reads, TCRdb keeps one entry per CDR3 protein, without DNA. The sample's table shows around 220,000 distinct CDR3 sequences. The sequenced material came from blood. These receptors were taken from a human donor with ulcerative colitis or Crohn's disease, or a healthy co-twin of an affected twin (not recorded which).

This chain connects TRBV6-2 or TRBV6-3 to TRBJ1-1. The germline CDR1 and CDR2 sequences are MNHEY and SVGEGT. The CDR3 extends over 14 amino acids. The CDR3 reads CASSYGGVVTEAFF.

This chain joins TRBV28 and TRBJ1-2; TCRdb designates TRBD1, a call that cannot be tested without DNA. Germline CDR1 reads MDHEN; CDR2 reads SYDVKM. The CDR3 has 18 amino acids. The CDR3: CASSLLVEGALANYGYTF.

The rearrangement links TRBV3-1 to TRBJ2-1. This CDR3 spans 15 amino acids. Germline lookup yields CDR1 LGHDT and CDR2 YNNKEL (reference sequence). CDR3 amino acids: CASSQESAFYNEQFF.

The chain uses TRBV6-2 or TRBV6-3 and TRBJ2-1; TCRdb returns TRBD2, unconfirmable since there is no DNA. CDR1 and CDR2 (germline): MNHEY, SVGEGT. This CDR3 comprises 15 residues. This chain's CDR3 is CASSYLPSSYNEQFF.

This chain joins TRBV20-1 and TRBJ2-1; TCRdb selects TRBD2, and the lack of DNA leaves this call unchecked. The CDR3 is 15 residues long. Germline CDR1 and CDR2: DFQATT and SNEGSKA (reference sequence). The CDR3: CSARDRDYPYNEQFF.

The chain links TRBV24-1 to TRBJ2-2; the D gene TCRdb calls, TRBD2, cannot be checked with no DNA. The V gene's germline CDR1 is KGHDR and CDR2 SFDVKD. CDR3 length: 14 amino acids. This chain's CDR3 is CATAPTSNTGELFF.

J is TRBJ1-3 and V is TRBV13. The CDR3 runs to 15 residues. Germline V gene sequence: CDR1 PRHDT, CDR2 FYEKMQ (reference sequence). CDR3 amino acids: CASSPYTVSGNTIYF.

This chain links TRBV27 with TRBJ1-2. The length of the CDR3 is 14 residues. Germline assignment: CDR1 MNHEY and CDR2 SMNVEV (reference sequence). Here the CDR3 reads CASSLQAGNYGYTF.

The rearrangement links TRBV7-6 to TRBJ1-2; as DNA is missing, the TRBD1 call by TCRdb cannot be tested. CDR1 and CDR2 from the germline V gene are SGHVS and FNYEAQ. CDR3 length: 14 residues. This chain's CDR3 is CASSLWGGGGGYTF.

This sequence joins TRBV7-9 and TRBJ1-5. The CDR3 consists of 13 residues. Germline-derived CDR1 and CDR2 are SEHNR and FQNEAQ (reference sequence). This CDR3 is CASSLSLYQPQHF.

The chain is built from TRBV4-1 and TRBJ2-3; the D call of TRBD1 rests on TCRdb alone, since no DNA is present to check it. The CDR3 is made up of 17 amino acids. Germline CDR1 and CDR2: MGHRA and YSYEKL. The CDR3 spells CASSQDRGTGSPDTQYF.

The chain joins TRBV3-1 to TRBJ2-6; the D call of TRBD1 rests on TCRdb alone, since no DNA is present to check it. CDR3 length: 17 residues. CDR1 and CDR2 (germline): LGHDT, YNNKEL (reference sequence). CDR3 protein: CASSLQKGPSGANVLTF. The full variable domain, with the rest looked up from reference TRBV3-1 and TRBJ2-6, is DTAVSQTPKYLVTQMGNDKSIKCEQNLGHDTMYWYKQDSKKFLKIMFSYNNKELIINETVPNRFSPKSPDKAHLNLHINSLELGDSAVYFCASSLQKGPSGANVLTFGAGSRLTVL.

This chain joins TRBV19 and TRBJ1-2; TCRdb indicates TRBD1, and absent DNA this call remains unverified. The CDR3 loop spans 16 amino acids. CDR1 and CDR2 (germline): LNHDA, SQIVND (reference sequence). CDR3 amino acids: CASSSEGQFALHGYTF.

J is TRBJ2-7 and V is TRBV7-2; TCRdb's D call, TRBD1, is unchecked because there is no DNA. The CDR3 contains 14 residues. Per germline, CDR1 SGHTA and CDR2 FQGNSA. The CDR3 sequence is CASSPVGGIYEQYF.

The chain carries TRBV7-2 and TRBJ2-3; the D gene TCRdb calls, TRBD1, cannot be checked with no DNA. CDR1 is SGHTA and CDR2 is FQGNSA in the germline V gene. The CDR3 spans 14 residues. Here the CDR3 reads CASSSGRGADTQYF.

V usage is TRBV5-1 and J usage is TRBJ1-1. Germline V lookup: CDR1 SGHRS, CDR2 YFSETQ. The CDR3 runs to 14 residues. CDR3 sequence: CASSLLYGPTEAFF.

The rearrangement uses TRBV5-1 and TRBJ1-2. This CDR3 is 15 amino acids long. Germline CDR1 reads SGHRS; CDR2 reads YFSETQ. The CDR3 is CASSLVQGGGYGYTF.

The rearrangement uses TRBV12-5 and TRBJ2-4; TCRdb calls TRBD1, which cannot be checked without DNA. This CDR3 region has 13 residues. Germline values: CDR1 LGHNT, CDR2 FRNRAP. CDR3 region: CASAPDRENIQYF.

The genes are TRBV20-1 and TRBJ2-2; the D call from TCRdb, TRBD1, cannot be confirmed without DNA. CDR1 is DFQATT, CDR2 SNEGSKA, per germline (reference sequence). The CDR3 contains 16 residues. This CDR3 is CSARDHPGVNTGELFF.

The J gene is TRBJ2-5, the V gene TRBV3-1; no DNA is available, so the TRBD1 call from TCRdb remains unchecked. Per the germline V gene, CDR1 is LGHDT and CDR2 is YNNKEL (reference sequence). CDR3 length: 15 amino acids. The CDR3 spells CASSQTGTKGGTQYF.

The V and J genes are TRBV5-1 and TRBJ2-7; TCRdb returns TRBD1, unconfirmable since there is no DNA. The CDR3 has 14 residues. The germline CDR1 and CDR2 sequences are SGHRS and YFSETQ. The CDR3 spells CASSNSDQGYEQYF.

This CDR3 is CASSLGTPEEQFF. The rearrangement links TRBV5-1 to TRBJ2-1; TCRdb proposes TRBD2, but this gene call is untestable without DNA. The CDR3 loop spans 13 amino acids. Per germline, CDR1 SGHRS and CDR2 YFSETQ.

The gene calls are TRBV3-1 and TRBJ1-1. This CDR3 contains 14 residues. Germline loops: CDR1 LGHDT, CDR2 YNNKEL (reference sequence). Here the CDR3 reads CASSQTRGGTEAFF.

V is TRBV29-1 and J is TRBJ1-1; TCRdb picks TRBD1, but there is no DNA to check that call. The CDR3 sequence is 15 residues long. Germline lookup yields CDR1 SQVTM and CDR2 ANQGSEA. CDR3 region: CSVEPPGSRNTEAFF.